This passage covers 15 T cell receptor beta chains from one sample sequenced in a study of shared clonotypes between healthy human individuals. Method: immunoSEQ multiplex PCR; TCRdb's copy keeps in-frame clones and lacks some. The sample has over a million clones, 70% to 80% seen once. Sequencing was done on a sample of memory CD4+ T cells sorted from blood. Subset described: CD45RA-negative fraction. These receptors all stem from a young man in good health.

CDR3: CASRVGTGSMNTEAFF. The CDR3 DNA follows: TGTGCCAGCAGGGTAGGGACAGGGTCTATGAACACTGAAGCTTTCTTT. This chain uses TRBV7-9 with TRBJ1-1, with TRBD1 matching over 9 bases. The J segment lost 0 bases and the V segment lost 6 bases, leaving 8 bases of the junction unmatched. Germline V gene lookup returns CDR1 SEHNR and CDR2 FQNEAQ (reference sequence). CDR3 length: 16 residues.

CDR3 in amino acids: CASSESGGSETQYF. DNA for the CDR3: TGCGCCAGCAGTGAATCCGGGGGATCAGAGACCCAGTACTTC. The chain carries TRBV10-1 and TRBJ2-5, with D perhaps TRBD2 (6 bases). V lost 3 bases, J lost 4 bases, and 12 bases lay in between. This CDR3 is built from 14 residues. In germline, CDR1 is WNHNN, CDR2 SYGVQD (reference sequence).

Concerning this clone: A much larger clone differs from this one at a single base, so this may be a read error. Within the sample, other DNA sequences also encode this same CDR3. This chain joins TRBV28 and TRBJ1-5, with D maybe TRBD1 (5 bases). CDR1 is MDHEN, CDR2 SYDVKM, per germline. Deletions cut 2 bases from V and 0 bases from J, with 5 bases between. The CDR3 is made up of 14 amino acids. CDR3 protein: CASSLGGSNQPQHF. The CDR3 nucleotides read TGTGCCAGCAGTTTAGGGGGTAGCAATCAGCCCCAGCATTTT.

This clone appeared a few times. This chain connects TRBV5-8 to TRBJ2-3; D remains unclear. Trimming cost V 4 bases and J 2 bases, with 23 bases left between them. CDR3 length: 18 amino acids. Germline lookup yields CDR1 SGHTS and CDR2 YDEGEE. The CDR3, as DNA: TGTGCCAGCAGCAGAAAGGCGGTCGGCGGTTCCACCACAGATACGCAGTATTTT. Protein sequence: CASSRKAVGGSTTDTQYF. Full variable domain (remainder filled in from reference TRBV5-8 and TRBJ2-3): EAGVTQSPTHLIKTRGQQATLRCSPISGHTSVYWYQQALGLGLQFLLWYDEGEERNRGNFPPRFSGRQFPNYSSELNVNALELEDSALYLCASSRKAVGGSTTDTQYFGPGTRLTVL.

A word on this clone: At one end, the junction sequence differs from germline, possibly due to a read error. V gene TRBV7-7 combines with J gene TRBJ1-4; 8 nucleotides agree with TRBD1. Germline V gene data show CDR1 as SSHAT and CDR2 as FNYEAQ (reference sequence). The CDR3 is 13 amino acids. For the CDR3, the DNA is TGTGCTAGCAGCTTAGTTCAGGGGGCAAAACTGTTTTTT. It is translated as CASSLVQGAKLFF.

This clone was seen only a few times. The CDR3 region has the DNA TGCGCCAGCAGCTCGGGGATCGGCGGGAACAAAAACATTCAGTACTTC. Its protein is CASSSGIGGNKNIQYF. The chain recombines TRBV5-1 with TRBJ2-4, with D tentatively TRBD2 (6 bases). Germline-derived CDR1 and CDR2 are SGHRS and YFSETQ. The CDR3 is 16 amino acids. The V end lost 3 bases, the J end lost 3 bases, and 16 bases lay between the germline ends.

This clone was detected a few times. V is TRBV7-3 and J is TRBJ2-1, with 10 bases lining up with TRBD2. V gave up 2 bases and J gave up 0 bases; unmatched junction bases: 1. The CDR3 is 16 amino acids. Germline CDR1 reads SGHTA; CDR2 reads FQGTGA. CDR3: CASSLLAGDSYNEQFF. The CDR3 nucleotides read TGTGCCAGCAGCTTACTAGCGGGGGACTCCTACAATGAGCAGTTCTTC.

The chain combines TRBV10-3 with TRBJ1-2; 8 nucleotides agree with TRBD1. The germline V gene has CDR1 ENHRY and CDR2 SYGVKD. The CDR3 sequence is 13 residues long. Germline trimming cut 6 bases from V and 7 bases from J; bases unmatched to any gene: 7. DNA of the CDR3: TGTGCCATCAGGGAGGACAGGGTAGTTGGCTACACCTTC. Residues: CAIREDRVVGYTF.

The chain has TRBV5-4 and TRBJ2-1, with D perhaps matching TRBD2 (6 bases). Trimming took 4 bases from V and 5 from J, leaving 10 bases between them. From germline, CDR1 is SGHNT and CDR2 YYREEE (reference sequence). This CDR3 spans 13 amino acids. The CDR3 DNA reads as TGTGCCAGCAGCCAGCGGGCGGACAATGAGCAGTTCTTC. It is translated as CASSQRADNEQFF.

The table lists this clone with many counts. This sequence joins TRBV5-4 and TRBJ2-3; 7 nucleotides align to TRBD2. Germline CDR1 and CDR2: SGHNT and YYREEE (reference sequence). The ends lost 7 bases at V and 5 bases at J; junction bases unmatched: 10. The CDR3 length is 14 residues. The CDR3 sequence is CASGGGLLRDTQYF. The CDR3 DNA follows: TGTGCCAGCGGGGGGGGACTCCTCCGAGATACGCAGTATTTT.

Of note for this clone: The sample contains more than one DNA sequence encoding this CDR3. The chain is built from TRBV6-5 and TRBJ2-7, with 8 nucleotides matching TRBD1. Germline assignment: CDR1 MNHEY and CDR2 SVGAGI. The CDR3 is made up of 13 amino acids. V gave up 5 bases and J gave up 3 bases; unmatched junction bases: 3. The CDR3 loop is CASSRQGSYEQYF. CDR3 sequence (DNA): TGTGCCAGCAGTCGACAGGGGAGCTACGAGCAGTACTTC.

In this sample, this clone turned up a few times. The chain links TRBV5-8 to TRBJ2-3; TRBD2 aligns across 11 bases. The CDR3 sequence is 14 residues long. Per germline, CDR1 SGHTS and CDR2 YDEGEE. V was clipped by 4 bases and J by 5 bases; unmatched bases: 3. DNA for the CDR3: TGTGCCAGCAGCCCGGGACTAGCGGTAGATACGCAGTATTTT. It encodes CASSPGLAVDTQYF.

The chain links TRBV2 to TRBJ1-2, with D perhaps matching TRBD1 (6 bases). Deletions cut 7 bases from V and 2 bases from J, with 17 bases between. This CDR3 region has 15 residues. Germline V lookup: CDR1 SNHLY, CDR2 FYNNEI. CDR3 amino acids: CASMRPGDNNYGYTF. The CDR3, as DNA: TGTGCCAGCATGCGGCCAGGGGATAACAACTATGGCTACACCTTC.

In its sample, this clone was seen once. The rearrangement uses TRBV25-1 and TRBJ1-3; D is ambiguous. Germline CDR1 is MGHDK and CDR2 is SYGVNS. The CDR3 spans 13 residues. The V gene lost 5 bases and the J gene lost 1 base, with 6 bases spanning the gap. CDR3 nucleotide sequence: TGTGCCAGCAGTCATTTATCTGGAAACACCATATATTTT. It codes for CASSHLSGNTIYF.

The rearrangement links TRBV28 to TRBJ1-5, with a possible D match to TRBD1 (5 bases). The V and J ends lost 5 bases and 11 bases respectively, with 13 bases between them. CDR3 length: 12 residues. Per the germline V gene, CDR1 is MDHEN and CDR2 is SYDVKM. The CDR3 loop is CASSPRQTSQHF. Here the CDR3 DNA reads TGTGCCAGCAGTCCCAGACAGACGTCCCAGCATTTT.